This passage covers 25 T cell receptor beta chains from one sample sequenced in a study of shared clonotypes between healthy human individuals. The repertoire was sequenced with immunoSEQ multiplex PCR; TCRdb's copy has only in-frame clones and lacks some. The profile shows roughly 2,300,000 clones, about 90% of them singletons. Sequences were obtained from naive CD4+ T cells from PBMCs. Stated subset: CD45RA+ positively selected. These receptors were taken from a man aged 18 to 29 in good health. Some clones in this sample may be carry-over from other donors' samples.

The rearrangement uses TRBV4-1 and TRBJ1-4, with D possibly matching TRBD1 (5 bases). V gave up 3 bases and J gave up 1 base, with 12 bases separating them. The germline CDR1 and CDR2 sequences are MGHRA and YSYEKL. This CDR3 is 16 amino acids long. CDR3 sequence: CASSHPPGGTNEKLFF. The DNA of the CDR3 is TGCGCCAGCAGCCACCCGCCGGGGGGAACTAATGAAAAACTGTTTTTT.

This rearrangement joins TRBV29-1 to TRBJ1-2; D possibly corresponds to TRBD1 (5 bases). The CDR3 spans 12 residues. V lost 7 bases and J 3 bases, leaving 12 bases between the germline ends. Germline V CDR1 and CDR2: SQVTM, ANQGSEA. The CDR3 nucleotides are TGCAGCGGCATTCAGGGTGACTATGGCTACACCTTC. Translated: CSGIQGDYGYTF. Full variable domain (outside the CDR3, taken from reference TRBV29-1 and TRBJ1-2): SAVISQKPSRDICQRGTSLTIQCQVDSQVTMMFWYRQQPGQSLTLIATANQGSEATYESGFVIDKFPISRPNLTFSTLTVSNMSPEDSSIYLCSGIQGDYGYTFGSGTRLTVV.

The V call is TRBV5-4, the J call TRBJ2-7; 8 nucleotides line up with TRBD1. V was pared by 0 bases and J by 3 bases, with 5 bases of the junction left unmatched. Germline assignment: CDR1 SGHNT and CDR2 YYREEE (reference sequence). The CDR3 length is 15 residues. The CDR3 here is CASSLDPTGDYEQYF. For the CDR3, the DNA is TGTGCCAGCAGCTTGGACCCGACAGGGGACTACGAGCAGTACTTC.

The chain is built from TRBV30 and TRBJ1-6; weak D call: TRBD1 (5 bases). This CDR3 is built from 15 residues. Trimming took off 0 bases at V and 10 bases at J, with 16 bases between the two ends. Germline V gene data show CDR1 as GTSNPN and CDR2 as SVGIG (reference sequence). The CDR3 DNA reads TGTGCCTGGAGTGTACTTGGGGGGAACCGATCACCCCTCCACTTT. As protein: CAWSVLGGNRSPLHF. The full variable domain, completed using reference TRBV30 and TRBJ1-6, is SQTIHQWPATLVQPVGSPLSLECTVEGTSNPNLYWYRQAAGRGLQLLFYSVGIGQISSEVPQNLSASRPQDRQFILSSKKLLLSDSGFYLCAWSVLGGNRSPLHFGNGTRLTVT.

The chain links TRBV9 to TRBJ2-1; 9 bases line up with TRBD1. Per germline, CDR1 SGDLS and CDR2 YYNGEE. The trim removed 0 bases at V and 2 bases at J, leaving 3 bases unmatched. The CDR3 is 16 amino acids. Here the CDR3 reads CASSVARTGAYNEQFF. CDR3 DNA sequence: TGTGCCAGCAGCGTAGCCCGGACAGGGGCCTACAATGAGCAGTTCTTC.

This chain connects TRBV2 to TRBJ1-5; 10 nucleotides match TRBD1. Germline assignment: CDR1 SNHLY and CDR2 FYNNEI. V shed 5 bases, J shed 4 bases, and the junction held 8 bases outside the gene matches. The CDR3 has 16 amino acids. CDR3 DNA: TGTGCCAGCAGTATTGACAGGGGGCTAAGTAATCAGCCCCAGCATTTT. Its protein product is CASSIDRGLSNQPQHF. The entire variable domain, with the rest obtained from reference TRBV2 and TRBJ1-5, is as follows: EPEVTQTPSHQVTQMGQEVILRCVPISNHLYFYWYRQILGQKVEFLVSFYNNEISEKSEIFDDQFSVERPDGSNFTLKIRSTKLEDSAMYFCASSIDRGLSNQPQHFGDGTRLSIL.

This sequence joins TRBV27 and TRBJ1-5; possible D gene TRBD1, 5 bases. The CDR3 loop spans 14 amino acids. The V and J ends lost 6 bases and 1 base respectively, with 10 bases between them. The germline gives CDR1 MNHEY, CDR2 SMNVEV (reference sequence). The CDR3 DNA reads as TGTGCCAGCAGGGGGCTCCCCAGCAATCAGCCCCAGCATTTT. This encodes CASRGLPSNQPQHF.

The table lists this clone with a count of one. The V and J genes are TRBV30 and TRBJ1-1, with D possibly TRBD1 on 5 matching bases. V lost 2 bases, J lost 1 base, and 14 bases lay in between. Germline-derived CDR1 and CDR2 are GTSNPN and SVGIG (reference sequence). This CDR3 comprises 15 residues. The DNA of the CDR3 is TGTGCCTGGAGTCCCTTGTTGGGGGGGAACACTGAAGCTTTCTTT. Translated, it gives CAWSPLLGGNTEAFF.

The CDR3 DNA follows: TGCGCCAGCAGTTCGATCGGGGAAGAGTACGAGCAGTACTTC. Amino acid sequence: CASSSIGEEYEQYF. The chain uses TRBV5-1 and TRBJ2-7, with a tentative D call TRBD2 (5 bases). V shed 5 bases and J shed 4 bases, with 16 bases lying between them. CDR1 and CDR2 (germline): SGHRS, YFSETQ. The CDR3 is 14 amino acids.

The chain uses TRBV5-1 and TRBJ2-1; 8 nucleotides align to TRBD1. The CDR3 totals 16 residues. Germline V gene sequence: CDR1 SGHRS, CDR2 YFSETQ. V dropped 2 bases and J dropped 4; count of bases not matched to a gene: 8. The CDR3 nucleotides read TGCGCCAGCAGCTTACCCGGGGGACAGGAGTACAATGAGCAGTTCTTC. Encoded protein: CASSLPGGQEYNEQFF. The full variable domain, with the rest looked up from reference TRBV5-1 and TRBJ2-1, is KAGVTQTPRYLIKTRGQQVTLSCSPISGHRSVSWYQQTPGQGLQFLFEYFSETQRNKGNFPGRFSGRQFSNSRSEMNVSTLELGDSALYLCASSLPGGQEYNEQFFGPGTRLTVL.

This clone was seen a handful of times. The chain is built from TRBV9 and TRBJ2-5, with TRBD1 as a possible D gene (5 bases). The CDR3 extends over 14 amino acids. The germline gives CDR1 SGDLS, CDR2 YYNGEE. Trimming took off 0 bases at V and 12 bases at J, with 18 bases between the two ends. Written as DNA, the CDR3 is TGTGCCAGCAGCGTAGGACAGATCGGCGGACACGAGTACTTC. Translated, it gives CASSVGQIGGHEYF.

This sequence joins TRBV5-1 and TRBJ2-1; the D gene is possibly TRBD2 (6 bases). Deletions cut 0 bases from V and 0 bases from J, with 13 bases between. The germline V gene encodes CDR1 SGHRS and CDR2 YFSETQ. This CDR3 is built from 17 residues. The CDR3 spells CASSLVGTLASYNEQFF. As DNA, the CDR3 is TGCGCCAGCAGCTTGGTGGGGACTCTAGCCTCCTACAATGAGCAGTTCTTC.

The CDR3 nucleotides read TGTGCCAGCAGCTTCCGCGGGGGTGAAAAACTGTTTTTT. Protein sequence: CASSFRGGEKLFF. The chain links TRBV7-9 to TRBJ1-4; D perhaps matches TRBD1 (5 bases). Trimming removed 3 bases at V and 7 bases at J, with 9 bases between. Germline CDR1 SEHNR, CDR2 FQNEAQ (reference sequence). The CDR3 is 13 amino acids.

This chain links TRBV6-6 with TRBJ2-7, with 7 bases aligning to TRBD2. Trimming removed 5 bases from V and 2 bases from J; junction bases left unmatched: 3. The germline CDR1 and CDR2 sequences are MNHNY and SVGAGI (reference sequence). The CDR3 covers 13 residues. The chain's CDR3 is CASSLAEPYEQYF. The CDR3 DNA is TGTGCCAGCAGTCTAGCGGAGCCCTACGAGCAGTACTTC.

The chain links TRBV7-9 to TRBJ2-7; D gene uncertain. In germline, CDR1 is SEHNR, CDR2 FQNEAQ (reference sequence). CDR3 length equals 16 residues. Trimming removed 5 bases from V and 1 base from J, with 18 bases in between. The CDR3 sequence is CASSPSHSRLSYEQYF. For the CDR3, the DNA is TGTGCCAGCAGCCCCTCCCACAGCCGCCTATCCTACGAGCAGTACTTC.

Regarding this clone: Other DNA sequences within the sample encode an identical CDR3. V usage is TRBV6-5 and J usage is TRBJ2-6; D may be TRBD2 (5 bases). Germline CDR1 and CDR2: MNHEY and SVGAGI. This CDR3 spans 16 amino acids. The V gene lost 0 bases and the J gene lost 0 bases, with 6 bases spanning the gap. Here the CDR3 DNA reads TGTGCCAGCAGTTACTCGCGGGCCTCTGGGGCCAACGTCCTGACTTTC. The encoded protein is CASSYSRASGANVLTF.

V usage is TRBV27 and J usage is TRBJ2-1; 8 positions agree with TRBD1. The length of the CDR3 is 16 residues. V lost 3 bases to trimming and J lost 0 bases; unmatched junction nucleotides: 4. CDR1 and CDR2 from the germline V gene are MNHEY and SMNVEV (reference sequence). CDR3 in amino acids: CASSFTGQGSYNEQFF. The CDR3, as DNA: TGTGCCAGCAGTTTCACCGGACAGGGCTCCTACAATGAGCAGTTCTTC.

V and J are TRBV7-7 and TRBJ2-7, with 9 bases identical to TRBD2. Germline V gene sequence: CDR1 SSHAT, CDR2 FNYEAQ (reference sequence). V lost 1 base to trimming and J lost 6 bases; unmatched junction nucleotides: 4. This CDR3 is 14 amino acids long. The chain's CDR3 is CASSLDLAGSEQYF. The DNA for the CDR3 is TGTGCCAGCAGCTTAGACCTAGCGGGAAGCGAGCAGTACTTC.

This clone was seen just once. The V and J genes are TRBV28 and TRBJ2-5; D is possibly TRBD1 or TRBD2 (5 bases each). Per the germline V gene, CDR1 is MDHEN and CDR2 is SYDVKM. This CDR3 contains 14 residues. V lost 6 bases, J lost 4 bases, and 15 bases lay in between. CDR3 protein: CASRPNGAPETQYF. The CDR3 nucleotides are TGTGCCAGCAGGCCCAACGGGGCCCCAGAGACCCAGTACTTC. Full variable domain (outside the CDR3, taken from reference TRBV28 and TRBJ2-5): DVKVTQSSRYLVKRTGEKVFLECVQDMDHENMFWYRQDPGLGLRLIYFSYDVKMKEKGDIPEGYSVSREKKERFSLILESASTNQTSMYLCASRPNGAPETQYFGPGTRLLVL.

The chain is built from TRBV19 and TRBJ2-2, with TRBD2 as a possible D gene (6 bases). Trimming shortened V by 3 bases and J by 3 bases, and 14 bases separated the two germline ends. This CDR3 comprises 16 residues. Germline CDR1 is LNHDA and CDR2 is SQIVND (reference sequence). The CDR3 DNA sequence: TGTGCCAGTAGTATCGGCCGCGGGGAATACACCGGGGAGCTGTTTTTT. This translates into CASSIGRGEYTGELFF.

The rearrangement links TRBV7-9 to TRBJ2-3; 11 positions match TRBD2. Germline CDR1 is SEHNR and CDR2 is FQNEAQ (reference sequence). The ends lost 5 bases at V and 2 bases at J; junction bases unmatched: 3. This CDR3 contains 15 residues. The CDR3 is CASSRLAGLTDTQYF. CDR3 DNA: TGTGCCAGCAGCCGACTAGCGGGGCTCACAGATACGCAGTATTTT.

The chain couples TRBV27 to TRBJ1-2; D is undetermined. With 6 bases removed from V and 2 bases from J, the gap between germline ends came to 7 bases. Germline lookup yields CDR1 MNHEY and CDR2 SMNVEV (reference sequence). The CDR3 contains 12 residues. CDR3 protein: CASRERNYGYTF. DNA for the CDR3: TGTGCCAGCAGGGAGCGCAACTATGGCTACACCTTC.

As regards this clone: This sample also contains other DNA sequences that code for the same CDR3. The chain combines TRBV2 with TRBJ2-5; a weak D match, TRBD1 (6 bases). The V end lost 6 bases, the J end lost 2 bases, and 13 bases lay between the germline ends. Looked up from germline, CDR1 is SNHLY and CDR2 is FYNNEI. The CDR3 has 14 amino acids. CDR3 in DNA: TGTGCCAGCAGAACTAGTACAGGGCAAGAGACCCAGTACTTC. This sequence encodes CASRTSTGQETQYF.

The J gene is TRBJ1-1, the V gene TRBV29-1; no clear D. The germline gives CDR1 SQVTM, CDR2 ANQGSEA. Deletions cut 5 bases from V and 3 bases from J, with 10 bases between. The CDR3 runs to 12 residues. CDR3 DNA: TGCAGCGTTTTACGATCGGACACTGAAGCTTTCTTT. Its translation: CSVLRSDTEAFF.

The rearrangement links TRBV20-1 to TRBJ1-4; the D gene is possibly TRBD1 (6 bases). Looked up from germline, CDR1 is DFQATT and CDR2 is SNEGSKA (reference sequence). The V end lost 6 bases, the J end lost 8 bases, and 10 bases lay between the germline ends. CDR3 length: 11 amino acids. CDR3 residues: CSAQGKEKLFF. In DNA form, the CDR3 reads TGCAGTGCGCAGGGGAAGGAAAAACTGTTTTTT.